One and the same sample provided the 6 T cell receptor beta chains below, sequenced in a study of blood T cell repertoires in COVID-19. Some clones are missing from TCRdb's copy, which holds only in-frame ones; the method was immunoSEQ multiplex PCR. The repertoire includes around 290,000 clones, 88% of them detected once, and around 2% sits in the top ten. The sample was PBMCs or T cells enriched from blood (not recorded which). Source of these receptors: a woman between 55 and 75 years old in a cohort exposed to, infected with or recovered from COVID-19 (not recorded which).

The rearrangement links TRBV3-1 (or the pseudogene TRBV3-2) to TRBJ1-2; the D is unclear. V was shortened by 1 base and J by 7 bases, with 7 bases between the two germline ends. CDR3 length equals 12 residues. Germline V lookup: CDR1 LGHDT, CDR2 YNNKEL (reference sequence). The CDR3: CASSQATSGYTF. The CDR3 DNA reads TGTGCCAGCAGCCAAGCAACGAGTGGCTACACCTTC.

The chain links TRBV18 to TRBJ2-3, with 13 bases fitting TRBD2. Germline V lookup: CDR1 KGHSH, CDR2 LQKENI. With 0 bases clipped from V and 3 bases from J, the junction kept 3 bases outside the gene matches. The CDR3 loop spans 17 amino acids. The CDR3 protein is CASSPPGLAGPTDTQYF. Here the CDR3 DNA reads TGTGCCAGCTCACCACCGGGACTAGCGGGACCTACAGATACGCAGTATTTT.

The chain combines TRBV7-3 with TRBJ1-1, with a weak D call TRBD1 (6 bases). The CDR3 is 13 residues long. Trimming cost V 2 bases and J 6 bases, with 10 bases left between them. Germline V gene data show CDR1 as SGHTA and CDR2 as FQGTGA. CDR3 sequence reads: CASSLLGAPEAFF. The CDR3 bases are TGTGCCAGCAGCTTACTGGGGGCCCCTGAAGCTTTCTTT.

The V gene is TRBV7-2, the J gene TRBJ1-2; 8 nucleotides match TRBD1. V lost 2 bases, J lost 5 bases, and 7 bases stayed unmatched. Looked up from germline, CDR1 is SGHTA and CDR2 is FQGNSA. This CDR3 is built from 15 residues. The CDR3 loop is CASSLRAGGNYGYTF. Here the CDR3 DNA reads TGTGCCAGCAGCTTAAGGGCAGGGGGCAATTATGGCTACACCTTC.

The rearrangement links TRBV24-1 to TRBJ1-5; 8 nucleotides match TRBD1. The CDR3 totals 16 residues. CDR1 is KGHDR, CDR2 SFDVKD, per germline. J gave up 7 bases and V 3 bases, and 10 bases lay outside the gene matches. The CDR3 protein is CATSDGQGASNQPQHF. The CDR3 DNA sequence: TGTGCCACCAGTGATGGACAGGGCGCCTCCAACCAGCCCCAGCATTTT.

The genes are TRBV27 and TRBJ1-2; 8 bases are shared with TRBD1. V lost 1 base, J lost 7 bases, and 8 bases stayed unmatched. CDR1 is MNHEY, CDR2 SMNVEV, per germline (reference sequence). The CDR3 loop spans 15 amino acids. The CDR3 loop reads CASSLLGQGASGYTF. As DNA, the CDR3 is TGTGCCAGCAGTTTATTGGGGCAGGGGGCAAGTGGCTACACCTTC.